Detailed here is one T cell receptor beta chain. The data are from a study of blood T cell repertoires in COVID-19. Turning to the study itself: COVID-19 samples from acute and convalescent phases originated in the United States, Italy and Spain.

Germline values: CDR1 SGHNT, CDR2 YYREEE (reference sequence). Trimming removed 4 bases from V and 7 bases from J; junction bases left unmatched: 6. The CDR3 is made up of 13 amino acids. Produced via immunoSEQ multiplex PCR; TCRdb's table is partial and in-frame only. The repertoire holds roughly 230,000 clones, roughly 86% seen once, with more than 4% in the top ten. The chain couples TRBV5-4 to TRBJ1-2; 8 bases are shared with TRBD1. The TCR was taken from a man in his fifties or sixties with acute or convalescent COVID-19. Sequenced material: peripheral blood. CDR3 region: CASSHDRGRGYTF. The CDR3, as DNA: TGTGCCAGCAGCCATGACAGGGGACGTGGCTACACCTTC.